This T cell receptor beta chain was found in a study of neurological immune-mediated disorders. The cell input for sorted libraries was approximately 1 million, and those cells were CD4+ or CD8+ T cells. V was trimmed by 3 bases and J by 6 bases, leaving 15 bases between them. The length of the CDR3 is 15 residues. This clonotype was recorded at least ten times. MiXCR, applied by TCRdb to the 5' RACE reads, yields one record per CDR3 protein. The sample lists 20,000 to 25,000 distinct CDR3 sequences, over 5% occurring once. The rearrangement uses TRBV12-3 or TRBV12-4 and TRBJ1-5; tentatively, D is TRBD1 (6 bases). Material for sequencing was CD8+ T cells from blood. This TCR came from a man aged 18 to 29 in good health. CDR3 sequence: CASSFVVEGGQPQHF. The CDR3 DNA is TGTGCCAGCAGTTTTGTGGTGGAGGGGGGTCAGCCCCAGCATTTT.